The source of this T cell receptor (beta chain) is a study of T cells in Graves' hyperthyroidism and ophthalmopathy. About the research overall: At the time of initial diagnosis and before any treatment, peripheral blood was collected.

Across 18 months, stable Graves' hyperthyroidism was marked by no progression to ophthalmopathy. Patients aged 18 to 65 with hyperthyroidism were newly diagnosed, with duration under 2 months. The CDR3 runs 18 residues. In germline, CDR1 is LGHDT, CDR2 YNNKEL (reference sequence). Trimming removed 4 bases from V and 6 bases from J; junction bases left unmatched: 10. Amplification targeted TCR beta CDR3 regions from RNA transcripts. The HTBI primer set drove a first-round RT-PCR of the TCR CDR3. TCRdb used MiXCR to reprocess the multiplex PCR reads, holding one entry per CDR3 protein. Of about 400,000 distinct CDR3 sequences listed, 15% are singletons. This clonotype was seen ten or more times.

Sequenced input: blood. The chain carries TRBV3-1 and TRBJ2-1, with TRBD2 matching over 15 bases. This receptor was identified in a woman aged 25 to 39 with Graves' hyperthyroidism. The CDR3 nucleotides are TGTGCCAGCAGCCTACCAGGACTAGCGGGAGGGCAGTCCAATGAGCAGTTCTTC. This sequence encodes CASSLPGLAGGQSNEQFF.